Following are 14 T cell receptor beta chains from one sample sequenced in a study of cytomegalovirus exposure and HLA in healthy donors. PCR amplification relied on 60 Vbeta primers (plus 13 Jbeta primers). TCRdb's table, derived via immunoSEQ multiplex PCR, lists solely in-frame clones and lacks some. The sample comprises fewer than 200,000 clones, about 77% of which are singletons, and about 2.4% rests with the top ten. Material for sequencing was PBMCs. All receptors come from a man in his 60s in good health and CMV-seronegative.

This clone has more than one count but fewer than ten. The V and J genes are TRBV6-1 and TRBJ1-5, with TRBD1 matching 8 bases. The CDR3 has 18 amino acids. With V trimmed by 4 bases and J by 5 bases, 16 bases remained unmatched. Germline V gene data show CDR1 as MNHNS and CDR2 as SASEGT. The CDR3 DNA follows: TGTGCCAGCAGTGGAGGACAGGGCCCGGTCCGTCTCTATCAGCCCCAGCATTTT. Protein: CASSGGQGPVRLYQPQHF.

The gene calls are TRBV18 and TRBJ2-2, with 8 bases fitting TRBD2. The CDR3 has 14 residues. CDR1 and CDR2 (germline): KGHSH, LQKENI. With 6 bases clipped from V and 4 bases from J, the junction kept 4 bases outside the gene matches. This chain's CDR3 is CASSSTSGTGELFF. CDR3 sequence (DNA): TGTGCCAGCTCCTCTACTAGCGGCACCGGGGAGCTGTTTTTT. Variable domain in full (rest from reference TRBV18 and TRBJ2-2): NAGVMQNPRHLVRRRGQEARLRCSPMKGHSHVYWYRQLPEEGLKFMVYLQKENIIDESGMPKERFSAEFPKEGPSILRIQQVVRGDSAAYFCASSSTSGTGELFFGEGSRLTVL.

With regard to this clone: The same CDR3 is also encoded by other DNA sequences in this sample. The chain recombines TRBV4-3 with TRBJ2-1; TRBD2 agrees at 9 bases. V shed 4 bases, J shed 8 bases, and the junction held 9 bases outside the gene matches. Per germline, CDR1 LGHNA and CDR2 YSLEER. The CDR3 sequence is 15 residues long. CDR3 loop: CASSRPRGGRHEQFF. The DNA of the CDR3 is TGCGCCAGCAGCCGACCGCGGGGGGGCCGCCATGAGCAGTTCTTC.

The chain is built from TRBV29-1 and TRBJ1-3, with 12 bases aligning to TRBD1. CDR1 is SQVTM, CDR2 ANQGSEA, per germline. V was pared by 2 bases and J by 2 bases, with 4 bases of the junction left unmatched. There are 16 residues in the CDR3. CDR3 nucleotides: TGCAGCGTTGAAAGGAGGGACAGGGGGCCTGGAAACACCATATATTTT. The encoded protein is CSVERRDRGPGNTIYF.

This chain joins TRBV5-4 and TRBJ2-1, with D unresolved. Germline loops: CDR1 SGHNT, CDR2 YYREEE (reference sequence). This CDR3 is built from 15 residues. Trimming shortened V by 2 bases and J by 6 bases, and 15 bases separated the two germline ends. The CDR3 loop reads CASSFHGSPLNEQFF. The DNA of the CDR3 is TGTGCCAGCAGCTTCCATGGCTCCCCTCTCAATGAGCAGTTCTTC.

V is TRBV5-6 and J is TRBJ2-1; D is perhaps TRBD2 (7 bases). V gave up 2 bases and J gave up 2 bases, with 11 bases separating them. CDR1 and CDR2 from the germline V gene are SGHDT and YYEEEE. CDR3 length: 15 residues. CDR3 nucleotide sequence: TGTGCCAGCAGCTTTCAAGGGGGGGCCTACAATGAGCAGTTCTTC. The encoded protein is CASSFQGGAYNEQFF.

This clone has only one observation. CDR3 sequence reads: CASSEQGLWGLEKLFF. As DNA, the CDR3 is TGTGCCAGCAGCGAGCAGGGTTTGTGGGGGCTGGAAAAACTGTTTTTT. The genes are TRBV5-4 and TRBJ1-4, with D possibly matching TRBD1 (6 bases). This CDR3 contains 16 residues. Per germline, CDR1 SGHNT and CDR2 YYREEE (reference sequence). V was shortened by 4 bases and J by 8 bases, with 21 bases between the two germline ends.

The gene calls are TRBV5-1 and TRBJ2-7; no firm D call. Germline-derived CDR1 and CDR2 are SGHRS and YFSETQ. The V gene lost 0 bases and the J gene lost 7 bases, with 8 bases spanning the gap. CDR3 size: 12 residues. CDR3 residues: CASSLDQWEQYF. For the CDR3, the DNA is TGCGCCAGCAGCTTGGATCAGTGGGAGCAGTACTTC.

The V call is TRBV19, the J call TRBJ1-4; D ambiguous. The CDR3 has 15 amino acids. Germline V CDR1 and CDR2: LNHDA, SQIVND (reference sequence). Trimming pared 3 bases from V and 2 bases from J, leaving 10 bases between. The CDR3 sequence is CASSISGGTNEKLFF. The CDR3 DNA reads TGTGCCAGTAGTATTTCCGGAGGGACTAATGAAAAACTGTTTTTT.

This clone was seen a handful of times. The chain carries TRBV2 and TRBJ1-5; D is unclear. The CDR3 extends over 13 amino acids. Germline V gene lookup returns CDR1 SNHLY and CDR2 FYNNEI. V was pared by 4 bases and J by 7 bases, with 11 bases between. CDR3 coding DNA: TGTGCCAGCAGTGCGGAGAGGGAACAGCCCCAGCATTTT. Its protein product is CASSAEREQPQHF.

The chain links TRBV6-5 to TRBJ1-1, with 8 bases identical to TRBD1. Per the germline V gene, CDR1 is MNHEY and CDR2 is SVGAGI. The length of the CDR3 is 13 residues. V lost 6 bases to trimming and J lost 7 bases; unmatched junction nucleotides: 7. The CDR3 here is CASSPPGGGEAFF. Written as DNA, the CDR3 is TGTGCCAGCAGCCCCCCAGGGGGCGGTGAAGCTTTCTTT.

Notes on this clone: Other DNA variants within this sample encode the same CDR3. The genes are TRBV19 and TRBJ2-1; D uncertain. This CDR3 is 12 amino acids long. Trimming took 3 bases from V and 5 from J, leaving 5 bases between them. Germline CDR1 reads LNHDA; CDR2 reads SQIVND (reference sequence). The CDR3: CASSIGDNEQFF. As DNA, the CDR3 is TGTGCCAGTAGTATCGGTGACAATGAGCAGTTCTTC.

CDR3 in DNA: TGTGCCAGCAGCTTGGGTGGGACAGGGAATAGTGAGCAGTACTTC. The encoded protein is CASSLGGTGNSEQYF. The chain recombines TRBV5-6 with TRBJ2-7, with 9 bases identical to TRBD1. Germline CDR1 and CDR2: SGHDT and YYEEEE. The trim removed 0 bases at V and 7 bases at J, leaving 8 bases unmatched. The CDR3 is made up of 15 amino acids.

This clone occurred a few times. DNA for the CDR3: TGTGCCAGCAGTGAAAGTTGGACAGGGTTTAATCAGCCCCAGCATTTT. It encodes CASSESWTGFNQPQHF. The chain employs TRBV6-1 and TRBJ1-5; 8 bases map to TRBD1. After removal of 2 bases from V and 4 bases from J, the junction contained 7 bases not matched to a gene. This CDR3 comprises 16 residues. The germline CDR1 and CDR2 sequences are MNHNS and SASEGT.